This T cell receptor beta chain came from a study of blood T cell repertoires in COVID-19. The overall study: COVID-19 samples, acute and convalescent, were from the United States, Italy and Spain.

After removal of 1 base from V and 9 bases from J, the junction contained 12 bases not matched to a gene. This CDR3 contains 16 residues. Germline CDR1 is SEHNR and CDR2 is FQNEAQ (reference sequence). Source study methods: For nucleated cells, counts were estimated from reference gene primer amplification. Using immunoSEQ multiplex PCR, the repertoire was profiled, and TCRdb retains in-frame clones only, with some absent. V, J and clone size derive from that table, while D and trimming were established from the DNA sequence. This sample has around 30,000 clones, with around 86% found just once. The source is a human donor in a cohort sampled during active COVID-19. The donor label of this sample is uncertain. Sequencing used peripheral blood. The chain recombines TRBV7-9 with TRBJ1-3; 7 nucleotides line up with TRBD1. CDR3 coding DNA: TGTGCCAGCAGCTTAGGTCGGGCCATGGCAGGGGGCACCATATATTTT. Its translation is CASSLGRAMAGGTIYF.